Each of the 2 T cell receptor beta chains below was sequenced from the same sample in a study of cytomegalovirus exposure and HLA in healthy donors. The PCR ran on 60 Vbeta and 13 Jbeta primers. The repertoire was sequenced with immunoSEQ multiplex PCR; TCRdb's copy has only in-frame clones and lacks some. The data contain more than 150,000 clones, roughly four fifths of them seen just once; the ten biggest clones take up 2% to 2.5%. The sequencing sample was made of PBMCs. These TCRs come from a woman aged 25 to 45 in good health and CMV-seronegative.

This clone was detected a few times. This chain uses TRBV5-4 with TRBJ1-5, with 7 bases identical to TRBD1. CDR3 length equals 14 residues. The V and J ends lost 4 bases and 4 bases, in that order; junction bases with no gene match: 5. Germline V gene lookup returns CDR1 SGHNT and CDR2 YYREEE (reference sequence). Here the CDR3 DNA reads TGTGCCAGCAGCCAGGGGGGTGGGAATCAGCCCCAGCATTTT. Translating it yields CASSQGGGNQPQHF.

The CDR3 DNA reads TGTGCCACCAGCGGGATAGGGACAGGGAGGATGAGCGAGCAGTACTTC. It encodes CATSGIGTGRMSEQYF. V usage is TRBV15 and J usage is TRBJ2-7; TRBD1 aligns across 9 bases. Germline V gene data show CDR1 as LNHNV and CDR2 as YYDKDF (reference sequence). After removal of 5 bases from V and 6 bases from J, the junction contained 14 bases not matched to a gene. The CDR3 loop spans 16 amino acids.